The rows below give T cell receptor beta chains drawn from one sample of a study of CD8 T cells in Susac syndrome. TCRdb recomputed calls from the immunoSEQ multiplex PCR reads with MiXCR, one row per CDR3 protein. This table has roughly 180,000 distinct CDR3 sequences, approximately 94% appearing once. The sample comprised CD4+ T cells from PBMCs. The receptor set was obtained from a human donor in good health. Both conserved end residues are part of each CDR3. The D gene is left open where the match is weak. Clone size is shown for a subset of rows, as once, few, many or a class of expanded clone.

v_gene: TRBV7-9; j_gene: TRBJ2-1; abundance: .; d_gene: .; CDR3aa: CASSSPLQSSYNEQFF; CDR3nt: TGTGCCAGCAGCTCGCCCTTGCAAAGCTCCTACAATGAGCAGTTCTTC
v_gene: TRBV6-5; j_gene: TRBJ1-1; abundance: .; d_gene: TRBD1; CDR3aa: CASRTGTTEAFF; CDR3nt: TGTGCCAGCAGGACAGGGACCACTGAAGCTTTCTTT
v_gene: TRBV29-1; j_gene: TRBJ1-1; abundance: .; d_gene: .; CDR3aa: CSVEDRSRGLNTEAFF; CDR3nt: TGCAGCGTTGAAGATCGAAGCCGGGGGTTGAACACTGAAGCTTTCTTT
v_gene: TRBV30; j_gene: TRBJ2-1; abundance: few; d_gene: TRBD2; CDR3aa: CAWSVPGLAGINEQFF; CDR3nt: TGTGCCTGGAGTGTCCCGGGACTAGCGGGAATCAATGAGCAGTTCTTC
v_gene: TRBV28; j_gene: TRBJ2-7; abundance: .; d_gene: TRBD2; CDR3aa: CASSPRTSGTHEQYF; CDR3nt: TGTGCCAGCAGTCCGCGGACTAGCGGGACCCACGAGCAGTACTTC
v_gene: TRBV29-1; j_gene: TRBJ2-5; abundance: once; d_gene: TRBD2; CDR3aa: CSVELAGQETQYF; CDR3nt: TGCAGCGTTGAACTAGCGGGGCAAGAGACCCAGTACTTC
v_gene: TRBV2; j_gene: TRBJ2-5; abundance: .; d_gene: .; CDR3aa: CASSEGAQYF; CDR3nt: TGTGCCAGCAGTGAAGGGGCCCAGTACTTC
v_gene: TRBV12-3/TRBV12-4; j_gene: TRBJ2-3; abundance: .; d_gene: .; CDR3aa: CASSLRSEYPDTQYF; CDR3nt: TGTGCCAGCAGTCTTAGGTCCGAATATCCAGATACGCAGTATTTT
v_gene: TRBV7-6; j_gene: TRBJ2-5; abundance: few; d_gene: .; CDR3aa: CASSLGEETQYF; CDR3nt: TGTGCCAGCAGCTTGGGGGAGGAGACCCAGTACTTC
v_gene: TRBV7-9; j_gene: TRBJ2-5; abundance: .; d_gene: TRBD2; CDR3aa: CASSWTSGRVETQYF; CDR3nt: TGTGCCAGCAGCTGGACTAGCGGGAGGGTGGAGACCCAGTACTTC
v_gene: TRBV6-5; j_gene: TRBJ1-1; abundance: .; d_gene: .; CDR3aa: CASSYWAVGNTEAFF; CDR3nt: TGTGCCAGCAGTTACTGGGCGGTTGGGAACACTGAAGCTTTCTTT
v_gene: TRBV12-3/TRBV12-4; j_gene: TRBJ1-2; abundance: .; d_gene: .; CDR3aa: CASTAAPRDYGYTF; CDR3nt: TGTGCCAGCACTGCGGCTCCGCGGGACTATGGCTACACCTTC
v_gene: TRBV20-1; j_gene: TRBJ2-5; abundance: .; d_gene: .; CDR3aa: CSASGPWGETQYF; CDR3nt: TGCAGTGCTAGTGGACCCTGGGGAGAGACCCAGTACTTC
v_gene: TRBV7-2; j_gene: TRBJ2-1; abundance: .; d_gene: TRBD2; CDR3aa: CASSAGGSSYNEQFF; CDR3nt: TGTGCCAGCAGCGCGGGAGGGAGCTCCTACAATGAGCAGTTCTTC
v_gene: TRBV20-1; j_gene: TRBJ2-3; abundance: once; d_gene: TRBD2; CDR3aa: CSARASGRATDTQYF; CDR3nt: TGCAGTGCTAGGGCCAGCGGGAGGGCCACAGATACGCAGTATTTT
v_gene: TRBV19; j_gene: TRBJ2-1; abundance: .; d_gene: .; CDR3aa: CASTQDFSYNEQFF; CDR3nt: TGTGCCAGTACCCAGGACTTCTCCTACAATGAGCAGTTCTTC
v_gene: TRBV20-1; j_gene: TRBJ2-4; abundance: .; d_gene: TRBD2; CDR3aa: CGGGRLNIQYF; CDR3nt: TGCGGCGGCGGGAGGTTAAACATTCAGTACTTC
v_gene: TRBV4-3; j_gene: TRBJ2-7; abundance: .; d_gene: TRBD2; CDR3aa: CASSPGLAGISYEQYF; CDR3nt: TGCGCCAGCAGCCCCGGCCTAGCGGGAATTTCCTACGAGCAGTACTTC
v_gene: TRBV20-1; j_gene: TRBJ2-5; abundance: .; d_gene: TRBD2; CDR3aa: CSARPIAGAAGTQYF; CDR3nt: TGCAGTGCTAGACCCATAGCGGGAGCAGCTGGGACCCAGTACTTC
v_gene: TRBV7-2; j_gene: TRBJ2-3; abundance: .; d_gene: TRBD2; CDR3aa: CASSHPTSGSTDTQYF; CDR3nt: TGTGCCAGCAGCCATCCCACTAGCGGTAGCACAGATACGCAGTATTTT
v_gene: TRBV25-1; j_gene: TRBJ1-2; abundance: .; d_gene: .; CDR3aa: CASSADLGSGYTF; CDR3nt: TGTGCCAGCAGTGCCGACCTAGGCTCTGGCTACACCTTC
v_gene: TRBV7-6; j_gene: TRBJ2-3; abundance: .; d_gene: .; CDR3aa: CASSLAGEGDTQYF; CDR3nt: TGTGCCAGCAGCTTAGCGGGAGAGGGAGATACGCAGTATTTT
v_gene: TRBV24-1; j_gene: TRBJ2-2; abundance: .; d_gene: .; CDR3aa: CATREGISGELFF; CDR3nt: TGTGCCACCAGAGAAGGGATCTCCGGGGAGCTGTTTTTT
v_gene: TRBV12-3/TRBV12-4; j_gene: TRBJ1-1; abundance: .; d_gene: .; CDR3aa: CASTSGGSSTEAFF; CDR3nt: TGTGCCAGCACCTCCGGGGGTTCGAGCACTGAAGCTTTCTTT
v_gene: TRBV5-4; j_gene: TRBJ1-2; abundance: .; d_gene: TRBD1; CDR3aa: CASSSSLQGAGYVGYTF; CDR3nt: TGTGCCAGCAGCTCCAGCCTGCAGGGGGCAGGGTACGTAGGCTACACCTTC
v_gene: TRBV20-1; j_gene: TRBJ2-1; abundance: .; d_gene: TRBD2; CDR3aa: CSAHDGTSGRIKGEQFF; CDR3nt: TGCAGTGCCCACGACGGTACTAGCGGTAGGATTAAGGGTGAGCAGTTCTTC
v_gene: TRBV29-1; j_gene: TRBJ2-1; abundance: .; d_gene: TRBD2; CDR3aa: CSVLRTSGSIEQFF; CDR3nt: TGCAGCGTTCTCCGGACTAGCGGGAGTATTGAGCAGTTCTTC
v_gene: TRBV28; j_gene: TRBJ2-5; abundance: .; d_gene: .; CDR3aa: CASSRTTGMGTQYF; CDR3nt: TGTGCCAGCAGTCGAACGACAGGAATGGGGACCCAGTACTTC
v_gene: TRBV30; j_gene: TRBJ2-7; abundance: once; d_gene: .; CDR3aa: CAWSQQGYEQYF; CDR3nt: TGTGCCTGGAGTCAACAGGGTTACGAGCAGTACTTC
v_gene: TRBV15; j_gene: TRBJ2-3; abundance: .; d_gene: TRBD2; CDR3aa: CATSRDPLSGRPQYF; CDR3nt: TGTGCCACCAGCAGAGATCCGCTGAGCGGGAGGCCGCAGTATTTT
v_gene: TRBV24-1; j_gene: TRBJ2-1; abundance: .; d_gene: TRBD2; CDR3aa: CATSEGGTAYNEQFF; CDR3nt: TGTGCCACCAGTGAGGGAGGGACGGCGTACAATGAGCAGTTCTTC
v_gene: TRBV20-1; j_gene: TRBJ1-5; abundance: .; d_gene: .; CDR3aa: CSARQGHPDQPQHF; CDR3nt: TGCAGTGCTAGACAGGGGCATCCTGATCAGCCCCAGCATTTT
v_gene: TRBV7-8; j_gene: TRBJ2-7; abundance: once; d_gene: .; CDR3aa: CASSRISQGKSYEQYF; CDR3nt: TGTGCCAGCAGCCGAATTTCGCAGGGGAAGTCCTACGAGCAGTACTTC
v_gene: TRBV28; j_gene: TRBJ2-6; abundance: once; d_gene: TRBD2; CDR3aa: CASSPPVASGPISGANVLTF; CDR3nt: TGTGCCAGCAGTCCACCGGTGGCTAGCGGGCCAATTTCTGGGGCCAACGTCCTGACTTTC
v_gene: TRBV18; j_gene: TRBJ2-2; abundance: .; d_gene: .; CDR3aa: CASSPGTPRVGELFF; CDR3nt: TGTGCCAGCTCACCCGGGACCCCTCGTGTCGGGGAGCTGTTTTTT
v_gene: TRBV3-1; j_gene: TRBJ2-5; abundance: .; d_gene: TRBD1; CDR3aa: CASSPTVPGQGLETQYF; CDR3nt: TGTGCCAGCAGCCCTACTGTCCCGGGACAGGGATTAGAGACCCAGTACTTC
v_gene: TRBV7-2; j_gene: TRBJ2-7; abundance: .; d_gene: .; CDR3aa: CASSFGQTEQYF; CDR3nt: TGTGCCAGCAGCTTTGGACAGACCGAGCAGTACTTC
v_gene: TRBV6-2/TRBV6-3; j_gene: TRBJ2-2; abundance: .; d_gene: .; CDR3aa: CASTSRTGELFF; CDR3nt: TGTGCCAGCACTAGTAGGACCGGGGAGCTGTTTTTT
v_gene: TRBV20-1; j_gene: TRBJ2-3; abundance: .; d_gene: .; CDR3aa: CSARDYRGRRGTDTQYF; CDR3nt: TGCAGTGCTAGAGATTATAGGGGCAGGCGAGGGACAGATACGCAGTATTTT
v_gene: TRBV27; j_gene: TRBJ1-2; abundance: .; d_gene: .; CDR3aa: CASSPTLLPRGYTF; CDR3nt: TGTGCCAGCAGTCCTACTCTATTGCCACGGGGCTACACCTTC
v_gene: TRBV20-1; j_gene: TRBJ2-7; abundance: .; d_gene: .; CDR3aa: CSARGPRQPWEQYF; CDR3nt: TGCAGTGCTAGAGGTCCCCGACAGCCGTGGGAGCAGTACTTC
v_gene: TRBV20-1; j_gene: TRBJ2-3; abundance: .; d_gene: .; CDR3aa: CSARTGGVGTDTQYF; CDR3nt: TGCAGTGCTAGAACCGGGGGTGTAGGCACAGATACGCAGTATTTT
v_gene: TRBV20-1; j_gene: TRBJ2-5; abundance: .; d_gene: .; CDR3aa: CSARIREQETQYF; CDR3nt: TGCAGTGCTAGAATAAGGGAGCAAGAGACCCAGTACTTC
v_gene: TRBV20-1; j_gene: TRBJ1-1; abundance: .; d_gene: TRBD1; CDR3aa: CSAPPTGAGTEAFF; CDR3nt: TGCAGTGCTCCTCCGACAGGGGCTGGCACTGAAGCTTTCTTT
v_gene: TRBV24-1; j_gene: TRBJ2-1; abundance: .; d_gene: .; CDR3aa: CATSVSQGFSDEQFF; CDR3nt: TGTGCCACCAGCGTAAGCCAGGGGTTCTCCGATGAGCAGTTCTTC
v_gene: TRBV29-1; j_gene: TRBJ2-7; abundance: .; d_gene: .; CDR3aa: CSVETDDSYEQYF; CDR3nt: TGCAGCGTTGAGACGGACGACTCCTACGAGCAGTACTTC
v_gene: TRBV29-1; j_gene: TRBJ2-1; abundance: .; d_gene: .; CDR3aa: CSVEGDFNNEQFF; CDR3nt: TGCAGCGTTGAAGGGGACTTCAACAATGAGCAGTTCTTC
v_gene: TRBV4-3; j_gene: TRBJ2-1; abundance: .; d_gene: TRBD2; CDR3aa: CASSQSPGLSPNEQFF; CDR3nt: TGCGCCAGCAGCCAATCTCCGGGACTATCGCCCAATGAGCAGTTCTTC
v_gene: TRBV7-2; j_gene: TRBJ2-1; abundance: .; d_gene: TRBD1; CDR3aa: CASSLRDRATNEQFF; CDR3nt: TGTGCCAGCAGCTTACGGGACAGGGCCACCAATGAGCAGTTCTTC